This TCR beta chain originates from a study of blood T cell repertoires in COVID-19. Trimming cost V 5 bases and J 0 bases, with 20 bases left between them. The CDR3 sequence is 18 residues long. Germline CDR1 reads SEHNR; CDR2 reads FQNEAQ (reference sequence). Libraries were prepared by immunoSEQ multiplex PCR; TCRdb keeps only in-frame clonotypes and omits some of them. The data hold some 150,000 clones, with about 80% observed a single time. This clone has a handful of counts. The chain links TRBV7-9 to TRBJ2-1, with D tentatively TRBD1 (5 bases). The sample taken for sequencing was peripheral blood. This TCR derives from a man in his 60s with acute or convalescent COVID-19. The CDR3 DNA follows: TGTGCCAGCAGCAAAGAACAGGCTGGTGGCAGCTCCTACAATGAGCAGTTCTTC. This codes for CASSKEQAGGSSYNEQFF.